Below, 30 T cell receptor beta chains from the same sample are listed, as sequenced in a study of T cell responses to AZD1222 COVID-19 vaccine. Sequencing used immunoSEQ multiplex PCR; TCRdb keeps in-frame clones, though not all of them. Seen here are 34,000 or so clones, 85% to 90% observed once, and the top ten hold roughly 7%. Source: peripheral blood, taken on day 0 of AZD1222 vaccination. These receptors originate from an adult in good health.

The V and J genes are TRBV27 and TRBJ1-2; D call uncertain. Deletions cut 2 bases from V and 0 bases from J, with 16 bases between. This CDR3 has 17 amino acids. Looked up from germline, CDR1 is MNHEY and CDR2 is SMNVEV (reference sequence). The CDR3 sequence is CASSLNFQALTNYGYTF. The CDR3 region has the DNA TGTGCCAGCAGTTTAAATTTCCAGGCGCTAACTAACTATGGCTACACCTTC.

V gene TRBV6-1 combines with J gene TRBJ2-1, with D possibly being TRBD1 or TRBD2 (6 bases each). The CDR3 is 16 amino acids. Germline CDR1 and CDR2: MNHNS and SASEGT. With 3 bases removed from V and 2 bases from J, the gap between germline ends came to 14 bases. CDR3 residues: CASSDGGGLTYNEQFF. CDR3 sequence (DNA): TGTGCCAGCAGTGACGGGGGCGGGCTTACCTACAATGAGCAGTTCTTC.

The chain couples TRBV27 to TRBJ2-1; D is ambiguous. The CDR3 length is 13 residues. The germline V gene has CDR1 MNHEY and CDR2 SMNVEV (reference sequence). V was shortened by 5 bases and J by 6 bases, with 11 bases between the two germline ends. Here the CDR3 DNA reads TGTGCCAGCAGTCTCGACGGGCCCAATGAGCAGTTCTTC. Its protein is CASSLDGPNEQFF.

The gene calls are TRBV11-2 and TRBJ1-5; 8 bases are a match to TRBD1. Trimming at V came to 1 base and at J to 10 bases, leaving 6 bases not matched to a gene. CDR3 length: 14 residues. Germline-derived CDR1 and CDR2 are SGHAT and FQNNGV. CDR3 sequence (DNA): TGTGCCAGCAGCTTAGCTGCAGGGGGCGAACCCCAGCATTTT. It translates to CASSLAAGGEPQHF.

This clone was recorded a few times. The chain carries TRBV12-3 or TRBV12-4 and TRBJ1-5; 8 bases agree with TRBD1. Losses at the gene ends were 5 bases for V and 7 bases for J; bases not matched to a gene: 4. This CDR3 region has 13 residues. CDR3 protein: CASSLTGEQPQHF. In DNA, the CDR3 is TGTGCCAGCAGTCTGACAGGGGAGCAGCCCCAGCATTTT.

The rearrangement links TRBV19 to TRBJ1-1, with 7 bases identical to TRBD1. Per the germline V gene, CDR1 is LNHDA and CDR2 is SQIVND (reference sequence). CDR3 size: 14 residues. Trimming removed 10 bases from V and 4 bases from J; junction bases left unmatched: 12. CDR3 coding DNA: TGTGCCACCATGCAGGGGGTCGGGAGCACTGAAGCTTTCTTT. It translates to CATMQGVGSTEAFF.

This CDR3 reads CACMSLGGNEQYF. The CDR3 region has the DNA TGTGCCTGCATGTCGCTCGGAGGGAACGAGCAGTACTTC. The chain combines TRBV27 with TRBJ2-7; possible D gene TRBD2, 6 bases. Germline CDR1 MNHEY, CDR2 SMNVEV (reference sequence). V shed 11 bases and J shed 5 bases, with 19 bases lying between them. This CDR3 has 13 residues.

This chain uses TRBV28 with TRBJ1-6; D is perhaps TRBD1 (6 bases). Germline V CDR1 and CDR2: MDHEN, SYDVKM. The germline V and J ends were trimmed by 4 bases and 9 bases, with 19 bases remaining between them. This CDR3 comprises 16 residues. The DNA for the CDR3 is TGTGCCAGCAGTTCGCTAGGACAGAGCAGCAGTTCACCCCTCCACTTT. Translating it yields CASSSLGQSSSSPLHF.

This clone was detected only once. V and J are TRBV12-3 or TRBV12-4 and TRBJ1-1; D is undetermined. Trimming stripped 5 bases from V and 1 base from J, with 8 bases between. The CDR3 extends over 13 amino acids. The CDR3 DNA reads TGTGCCAGCAGTAGGAGGGCGAACACTGAAGCTTTCTTT. It translates to CASSRRANTEAFF.

In regard to this clone: An end of the junction does not agree with germline; a read error may underlie this. The chain is built from TRBV6-4 and TRBJ2-3; D uncertain. This CDR3 has 11 amino acids. Germline loops: CDR1 MRHNA, CDR2 SNTAGT. The CDR3 sequence is CGVGSTDTQYF. DNA of the CDR3: TGCGGAGTCGGGAGCACAGATACGCAGTATTTT.

V gene TRBV5-1 combines with J gene TRBJ1-1, with TRBD1 identical over 7 bases. V gave up 3 bases and J gave up 1 base; unmatched junction bases: 9. The germline CDR1 and CDR2 sequences are SGHRS and YFSETQ. This CDR3 is 16 amino acids long. CDR3 sequence reads: CASSWDRDSRNTEAFF. The CDR3 coding sequence is TGCGCCAGCAGCTGGGATCGGGACAGCCGGAACACTGAAGCTTTCTTT.

This chain connects TRBV28 to TRBJ2-7, with 16 bases that match TRBD2. The length of the CDR3 is 17 residues. The germline V gene has CDR1 MDHEN and CDR2 SYDVKM. V shed 6 bases and J 3 bases; nucleotides not matched to a gene: 8. The CDR3 spells CASSMGLAGGEGYEQYF. The CDR3 DNA reads TGTGCCAGCAGCATGGGACTAGCGGGAGGGGAAGGCTACGAGCAGTACTTC.

The V and J genes are TRBV19 and TRBJ1-5, with D maybe TRBD1 (5 bases). The CDR3 totals 15 residues. Trimming took off 4 bases at V and 7 bases at J, with 17 bases between the two ends. Germline loops: CDR1 LNHDA, CDR2 SQIVND (reference sequence). The CDR3 sequence is CASSREDRGIQPQHF. CDR3 in DNA: TGTGCCAGTAGTAGGGAGGATCGGGGGATACAGCCCCAGCATTTT.

This chain links TRBV6-5 with TRBJ1-1; 9 bases line up with TRBD1. Trimming took 6 bases from V and 13 from J; bases not matched to a gene: 15. This CDR3 contains 14 residues. The germline gives CDR1 MNHEY, CDR2 SVGAGI. The CDR3 coding sequence is TGTGCCAGCAGACGTCCTCCCGGGACAGGGCTAGATTTCTTT. Amino acids: CASRRPPGTGLDFF.

V is TRBV6-2 or TRBV6-3 and J is TRBJ1-4; D gene uncertain. V was clipped by 0 bases and J by 3 bases, with 5 bases between them. There are 14 residues in the CDR3. Germline V gene data show CDR1 as MNHEY and CDR2 as SVGEGT. As DNA, the CDR3 is TGTGCCAGCAGTTACTCGTTTGCTAATGAAAAACTGTTTTTT. Encoded protein: CASSYSFANEKLFF.

The rearrangement joins TRBV12-5 to TRBJ1-4, with 9 bases fitting TRBD1. From germline, CDR1 is LGHNT and CDR2 FRNRAP. The CDR3 extends over 14 amino acids. The ends lost 5 bases at V and 8 bases at J; junction bases unmatched: 6. CDR3 in DNA: TGTGCTAGTGGTACGACAGGGGGAAAGGAAAAACTGTTTTTT. It encodes CASGTTGGKEKLFF.

On this clone itself: It is unclear where the CDR3 begins or ends on the DNA, so no DNA is shown, and the CDR3 is as TCRdb lists it. The rearrangement links TRBV12-3 or TRBV12-4 to TRBJ2-7; TRBD1, as called in the table, went unchecked against the DNA. The CDR3 spans 13 amino acids, including both terminal residues. The CDR3 sequence: CASSSSDSYEQYF.

The chain has TRBV3-1 (or the pseudogene TRBV3-2) and TRBJ1-2; no clear D. Trimming removed 0 bases from V and 7 bases from J, with 9 bases in between. The CDR3 is 13 amino acids. CDR1 is LGHDT and CDR2 is YNNKEL in the germline V gene (reference sequence). The CDR3 DNA follows: TGTGCCAGCAGCCAAGATCCCCGGGGTGGCTACACCTTC. Encoded protein: CASSQDPRGGYTF.

CDR3 loop: CASSGVGRATNEKLFF. For the CDR3, the DNA is TGTGCCAGCAGTGGGGTGGGGCGTGCAACTAATGAAAAACTGTTTTTT. The V and J genes are TRBV6-1 and TRBJ1-4; the D gene is possibly TRBD1 (5 bases). Germline V gene data show CDR1 as MNHNS and CDR2 as SASEGT. This CDR3 spans 16 amino acids. Trimming left V 4 bases short and J 0 bases short, with 12 bases between.

V gene TRBV6-6 combines with J gene TRBJ2-1; TRBD1 agrees at 7 bases. The CDR3 contains 15 residues. Trimming at V came to 3 bases and at J to 5 bases, leaving 7 bases not matched to a gene. The germline V gene has CDR1 MNHNY and CDR2 SVGAGI (reference sequence). CDR3 sequence: CASSYPGTANNEQFF. CDR3 nucleotides: TGTGCCAGCAGTTATCCGGGGACAGCCAACAATGAGCAGTTCTTC.

The gene calls are TRBV4-1 and TRBJ1-6; D gene unclear. Trimming took 4 bases from V and 7 from J, leaving 17 bases between them. Germline values: CDR1 MGHRA, CDR2 YSYEKL. This CDR3 comprises 16 residues. The CDR3 loop reads CASSRPGGGRNSPLHF. The CDR3 region has the DNA TGCGCCAGCAGCCGCCCTGGAGGAGGGCGGAATTCACCCCTCCACTTT.

This chain's CDR3 is CASSADRGQETQYF. The DNA for the CDR3 is TGTGCCAGCAGCGCCGACAGGGGTCAAGAGACCCAGTACTTC. This rearrangement joins TRBV7-3 to TRBJ2-5; 8 nucleotides agree with TRBD1. From germline, CDR1 is SGHTA and CDR2 FQGTGA. The CDR3 extends over 14 amino acids. V lost 5 bases and J lost 2; bases outside the gene matches: 4. The full variable domain, in which reference TRBV7-3 and TRBJ2-5 provide the parts outside the CDR3, is GAGVSQTPSNKVTEKGKYVELRCDPISGHTALYWYRQSLGQGPEFLIYFQGTGAADDSGLPNDRFFAVRPEGSVSTLKIQRTERGDSAVYLCASSADRGQETQYFGPGTRLLVL.

The CDR3 reads CASSLAVLSTDTQYF. The CDR3 DNA is TGTGCCAGCAGCTTAGCAGTTCTGAGCACAGATACGCAGTATTTT. The rearrangement uses TRBV11-2 and TRBJ2-3, with unresolved D. Germline assignment: CDR1 SGHAT and CDR2 FQNNGV. The CDR3 length is 15 residues. V gave up 1 base and J gave up 0 bases, with 8 bases separating them.

V is TRBV3-1 (or the pseudogene TRBV3-2) and J is TRBJ2-7; D is unclear. The germline V gene encodes CDR1 LGHDT and CDR2 YNNKEL (reference sequence). The CDR3 runs 15 residues. Trimming removed 7 bases at V and 2 bases at J, with 18 bases between. CDR3 residues: CASKPSGPQTYEQYF. The DNA of the CDR3 is TGTGCCAGCAAACCCTCCGGGCCGCAAACCTACGAGCAGTACTTC.

V is TRBV11-2 and J is TRBJ2-1, with D unresolved. Germline V lookup: CDR1 SGHAT, CDR2 FQNNGV. The CDR3 is 12 amino acids. V gave up 7 bases and J gave up 4 bases, with 8 bases separating them. The CDR3 loop reads CASKLHYNEQFF. The DNA of the CDR3 is TGTGCCAGCAAACTTCATTACAATGAGCAGTTCTTC. The full variable domain, in which reference TRBV11-2 and TRBJ2-1 provide the parts outside the CDR3, is EAGVAQSPRYKIIEKRQSVAFWCNPISGHATLYWYQQILGQGPKLLIQFQNNGVVDDSQLPKDRFSAERLKGVDSTLKIQPAKLEDSAVYLCASKLHYNEQFFGPGTRLTVL.

In this sample, this clone turned up once. The chain has TRBV19 and TRBJ2-3; no clear D gene. Germline CDR1 reads LNHDA; CDR2 reads SQIVND (reference sequence). V was pared by 6 bases and J by 3 bases, with 16 bases between. CDR3 length equals 15 residues. The CDR3 here is CASRNRAFLTDTQYF. The CDR3 DNA sequence: TGTGCCAGTAGAAACCGGGCCTTTTTAACAGATACGCAGTATTTT.

The chain combines TRBV12-3 or TRBV12-4 with TRBJ1-1; D not resolved. The CDR3 has 11 residues. The germline V and J ends were trimmed by 6 bases and 3 bases, with 5 bases remaining between them. CDR3 coding DNA: TGTGCCAGCAGCCCCTACACTGAAGCTTTCTTT. This sequence encodes CASSPYTEAFF.

As concerns this clone: A junction boundary mismatches the germline segment, possibly from a read error. The chain employs TRBV6-5 and TRBJ1-5; 7 bases line up with TRBD1. Germline V gene lookup returns CDR1 MNHEY and CDR2 SVGAGI. This CDR3 is 15 amino acids long. CDR3 DNA: TGTGCCAGCAGTGACTCGACAGGGTCGAATCAGCCCCAGCATTTT. It codes for CASSDSTGSNQPQHF.

The chain employs TRBV28 and TRBJ1-6; tentatively, D is TRBD1 (6 bases). The CDR3 is 15 residues long. V shed 5 bases and J shed 7 bases, with 15 bases lying between them. Looked up from germline, CDR1 is MDHEN and CDR2 is SYDVKM. The CDR3 sequence is CASSPRTARNSPLHF. The CDR3 DNA reads TGTGCCAGCAGTCCTCGGACAGCTAGGAATTCACCCCTCCACTTT.

This clone showed up just a few times. This chain links TRBV6-5 with TRBJ1-1; TRBD1 might be the D (5 bases). The germline gives CDR1 MNHEY, CDR2 SVGAGI. V dropped 4 bases and J dropped 1 base, with 10 bases sitting between them. The CDR3 has 14 residues. The CDR3 sequence: CASSSGRRNTEAFF. The CDR3 coding sequence is TGTGCCAGCAGTTCGGGACGGCGGAACACTGAAGCTTTCTTT.